The 11 T cell receptor beta chains below were found in one sample sequenced in a study of CD8 T cells in ankylosing spondylitis. The study's findings and limits: Seemingly characteristic of ankylosing spondylitis blood was a TCR beta motif consisting of about 8 highly homologous variants.

Which antigens these TCRs recognize remains unknown. Each CDR3 protein is one row after TCRdb ran MiXCR on the 5' RACE reads. The table lists about 500,000 distinct CDR3 sequences, about 5% of them singletons. The sequenced sample was blood, either unsorted or a sorted T cell fraction (not recorded which). The receptors shown here come from a male donor with ankylosing spondylitis.

This clonotype was observed at least ten times. The V and J genes are TRBV29-1 and TRBJ1-2; D is possibly TRBD1 (6 bases). This CDR3 comprises 10 residues. Germline assignment: CDR1 SQVTM and CDR2 ANQGSEA. Written as DNA, the CDR3 is TGCAGTGATACAGGGAATGGCTACACCTTC. This sequence encodes CSDTGNGYTF.

This clonotype was seen a handful of times. The chain carries TRBV28 and TRBJ1-5, with 8 bases fitting TRBD1. Trimming cost V 5 bases and J 8 bases; bases outside gene matches: 11. The CDR3 totals 15 residues. The germline gives CDR1 MDHEN, CDR2 SYDVKM. Written as DNA, the CDR3 is TGTGCCAGCAGTGCCGTTGCAGGGGGCTTGGAGCCCCAGCATTTT. It codes for CASSAVAGGLEPQHF.

At least ten counts were recorded for this clonotype. The chain links TRBV5-1 to TRBJ2-1; 14 nucleotides match TRBD2. The germline gives CDR1 SGHRS, CDR2 YFSETQ. V dropped 3 bases and J dropped 7; count of bases not matched to a gene: 3. The CDR3 loop spans 15 amino acids. The CDR3: CASSSGTSGGNEQFF. Here the CDR3 DNA reads TGCGCCAGCAGCTCCGGGACTAGCGGGGGAAATGAGCAGTTCTTC.

This clonotype was seen ten or more times. J is TRBJ2-3 and V is TRBV11-2, with TRBD2 identical over 10 bases. The junction had 12 bases not matched to a gene; V was cut back by 4 bases and J by 2 bases. This CDR3 comprises 18 residues. The V gene's germline CDR1 is SGHAT and CDR2 FQNNGV. DNA for the CDR3: TGTGCCAGCAGCTCGCCACCGGGACTAGCGCCGTTCACAGATACGCAGTATTTT. Protein product: CASSSPPGLAPFTDTQYF.

This clonotype was observed many times. The rearrangement joins TRBV20-1 to TRBJ2-5, with D perhaps TRBD2 (6 bases). Germline V lookup: CDR1 DFQATT, CDR2 SNEGSKA (reference sequence). Trimming left V 1 base short and J 2 bases short, with 11 bases between. The CDR3 runs to 14 residues. The CDR3 is CSARVGSSQETQYF. In DNA, the CDR3 is TGCAGTGCTAGAGTCGGGAGTTCTCAAGAGACCCAGTACTTC.

The chain has TRBV5-1 and TRBJ2-3, with a weak D call TRBD1 (6 bases). The germline gives CDR1 SGHRS, CDR2 YFSETQ. Trimming shortened V by 8 bases and J by 2 bases, and 15 bases separated the two germline ends. The length of the CDR3 is 14 residues. This CDR3 is CASRGGRPTDTQYF. CDR3 coding DNA: TGCGCCAGTCGAGGGGGTCGTCCCACAGATACGCAGTATTTT.

There are many counts of this clonotype. The CDR3 sequence: CASSTGGTGPSNQPQHF. Here the CDR3 DNA reads TGTGCCAGCAGTACTGGGGGAACAGGGCCGAGCAATCAGCCCCAGCATTTT. The chain links TRBV28 to TRBJ1-5; the D gene is possibly TRBD1 (6 bases). The V and J ends lost 5 bases and 1 base respectively, with 18 bases between them. CDR1 is MDHEN and CDR2 is SYDVKM in the germline V gene. This CDR3 comprises 17 residues.

This chain uses TRBV25-1 with TRBJ2-2; D is uncertain. The CDR3 has 13 amino acids. V dropped 3 bases and J dropped 6 bases, with 8 bases sitting between them. The germline CDR1 and CDR2 sequences are MGHDK and SYGVNS. The CDR3 sequence is CASSEIGAGELFF. As DNA, the CDR3 is TGTGCCAGCAGTGAGATTGGGGCCGGGGAGCTGTTTTTT.

A word on this clonotype: One base away lies a much larger clone, so this may be a sequencing read error. CDR3 in amino acids: CVSSLQEVPEAFF. CDR3 bases: TGTGTCAGCAGCTTACAGGAGGTCCCTGAAGCTTTCTTT. J is TRBJ1-1 and V is TRBV7-9, with a tentative D call TRBD1 (5 bases). This CDR3 has 13 residues. The germline V gene encodes CDR1 SEHNR and CDR2 FQNEAQ (reference sequence).

This clonotype was counted many times. This chain links TRBV7-2 with TRBJ2-7; no firm D call. CDR1 SGHTA and CDR2 FQGNSA come from the germline V gene. The CDR3 is made up of 17 amino acids. With 0 bases removed from V and 4 bases from J, the gap between germline ends came to 19 bases. The CDR3 is CASSLAYRRLVEYEQYF. The CDR3 DNA sequence: TGTGCCAGCAGCTTAGCGTACCGCAGGCTCGTAGAATACGAGCAGTACTTC. Supplemented by reference TRBV7-2 and TRBJ2-7, the full variable domain reads GAGVSQSPSNKVTEKGKDVELRCDPISGHTALYWYRQSLGQGLEFLIYFQGNSAPDKSGLPSDRFSAERTGGSVSTLTIQRTQQEDSAVYLCASSLAYRRLVEYEQYFGPGTRLTVT.

This clonotype appeared many times. The rearrangement joins TRBV5-1 to TRBJ2-1; 9 bases are a match to TRBD1. J lost 4 bases, V lost 0 bases, and 5 bases had no gene match. This CDR3 region has 16 residues. Germline V gene lookup returns CDR1 SGHRS and CDR2 YFSETQ. The CDR3 sequence: CASSLAATGGYNEQFF. CDR3 nucleotides: TGCGCCAGCAGCTTGGCTGCGACAGGGGGATACAATGAGCAGTTCTTC.